This TCR beta chain appears in the sequencing data of a study of cytomegalovirus exposure and HLA in healthy donors. Points from the study as a whole: For TCR beta chains, V- and J-gene trimming was later linked to a missense DCLRE1C variant. Confirmation was obtained in vitro that three CMV-associated chains are specific for CMV antigens.

In the PCR, 60 Vbeta and 13 Jbeta primers were used. Method: immunoSEQ multiplex PCR; TCRdb's copy keeps in-frame clones and lacks some. The data show approximately 210,000 clones, with roughly 86% seen just once and roughly 1.8% held by the top ten. Concerning this clone: Its target is unknown.

Germline V lookup: CDR1 MRHNA, CDR2 SNTAGT. The V and J ends lost 5 bases and 8 bases, in that order; junction bases with no gene match: 13. CDR3 length: 16 amino acids. Sequenced: PBMCs. The chain carries TRBV6-4 and TRBJ2-1, with 9 bases fitting TRBD1. The sequence derives from a woman aged 18-35 years in good health and CMV-seronegative. The CDR3 DNA sequence: TGTGCCAGCAGTAACCTCCCGGGACAGGGTCACGATGAGCAGTTCTTC. This encodes CASSNLPGQGHDEQFF.